This T cell receptor (beta chain) was identified in a study of cytomegalovirus exposure and HLA in healthy donors (dated by TCRdb to about 2017). With respect to the entire study: An earlier analysis of approximately 590 of the donors reported 250 to 300 Gb of sequence data and approximately 110 million unique TCR beta sequences from about 200 million T cells. Rather than using new phenotypic data, the later analysis identified candidate immune exposures from TCR beta sequences and from how often those sequences occurred across donors. A later genetic analysis used genome-wide SNP genotypes for about three fifths of the 666 donors, treating that subset as a discovery cohort. On average, about 200,000 unique TCR beta nucleotide sequences were sequenced per donor among about 400 genotyped donors of the cohort, with around 19% of those sequences being non-productive. Both class I and class II loci were covered by HLA typing, at four-digit resolution. High-throughput TCR immunosequencing, statistical association of individual TCRs with disease status, and machine learning were combined to predict cytomegalovirus infection status. The study was designed to test whether signatures of past pathogen exposure could be identified by cataloging public T cell receptors. An early release that covered about 600 HLA-typed donors contained around 300 gigabases of sequencing data and about 93 million unique TCR sequences. Besides the first cohort of roughly 640 subjects, a separate validation cohort made up of around 120 different subjects was used. Five DR-DQ haplotypes were treated as single units for association and clustering because of strong linkage in the cohort. The number of donors typed differed by locus, with 629-630 for A, B, C, DRB1 and DQB1, around 500 for DQA1, about 610 for DPA1, and around 450 for DPB1. To decide whether each TCR beta V gene segment behaved as functional or pseudogenic, an earlier analysis of approximately 590 of the donors relied on high-throughput TCR beta sequencing. Every repertoire in the discovery cohort had been generated on one and the same sequencing platform. Of the roughly 400 genotyped donors, 65% to 90% fell in the genetic ancestry cluster associated with self-reported Caucasian donors. Using immunosequencing, the study profiled T cell repertoires from roughly 650 subjects and related those repertoires to cytomegalovirus serostatus. Alongside the repertoire data, information on donor age, sex, ethnicity and CMV serostatus was compiled. A later analysis re-analyzed previously published TCR beta repertoires from approximately 700 donors and added high-resolution HLA genotyping to study TCR occurrence patterns.

Libraries were made using the immunoSEQ multiplex PCR assay. A mixture of 60 forward primers for TCR Vbeta segments and 13 reverse primers for TCR Jbeta segments was used in the multiplex PCR. Amplification of the CDR3 region of rearranged TCR beta genes was performed with a multiplex PCR assay on genomic DNA. Amplified TCR beta libraries were sequenced as 87-base-pair reads on the Illumina HiSeq System. Turning to the authors' computational methods: A later analysis tallied around 82 million unique TCR beta chains across the 666 repertoires, and around 9.9 million of those chains were shared by two or more donors. To remove PCR and sequencing errors, raw reads were error-corrected and collapsed into unique sequences using a nearest-neighbor algorithm that merged closely related sequences. CDR3 sequences were aligned to IMGT reference sequences to assign V, D and J gene segments. For a sequence to be retained, at least a six-nucleotide match to both a V gene segment and a J gene segment was required. A rearrangement counted as productive if the CDR3 had no stop codons and remained in frame with V and J, and every other rearrangement counted as non-productive. Following IMGT convention, CDR3 was defined as the stretch from the second conserved V-encoded cysteine to the conserved J-encoded phenylalanine. The earlier analysis of some 550 of the donors excluded any sequence lacking an unambiguous match to a single V gene segment. An earlier analysis of several hundred of the donors classified V segments as functional when productive rearrangements were above 56.7% and as segregating when the standard deviation between donors was above 5%. A statistical classification framework was built to diagnose cytomegalovirus status from the catalog of TCR beta chain sequences. A later analysis assigned V and J genes by comparing TCR nucleotide sequences with IMGT/GENE-DB human TR gene sequences. Using the TCRdist pipeline, a later analysis assigned CDR3 sequences along with most-parsimonious VDJ recombination scenarios. A later analysis defined each TCR beta chain by its CDR3 amino acid sequence plus V-gene family, and excluded reads lacking a unique V-gene family. In a later analysis, around 600 highly shared, low-generation-probability nucleotide sequences were removed to address suspected cross-contamination and a sequencing artifact. A later analysis calculated a clonal expansion index for each public chain from normalized within-repertoire ranks of inferred template counts. In a later analysis, generation probabilities were computed with a VDJ recombination model fitted to out-of-frame rearrangements, and the resulting probabilities were checked against IGoR. A later analysis scored TCR-TCR, TCR-HLA and TCR-CMV co-occurrence with hypergeometric tests, applying a repertoire-size bias correction to TCR pairs. In a later analysis, false discovery rates were estimated by permuting HLA or CMV assignments 20 times. In a later analysis, co-occurring TCRs were grouped with DBSCAN, and TCRdist sequence similarity was added when clustering was performed within HLA-allele-positive subsets. Co-occurrence clustering excluded repertoires with fewer than 30,000 or more than 120,000 public chains, plus five with anomalous nucleotide sharing. TCRdb limited this immuneACCESS table to in-frame rearrangements with V and J called. A share of clones is missing; checked studies link under half to unresolved V genes, and the rest is unexplained. V, J and clone size derive from that table, while D and trimming were established from the DNA sequence. The sample has around 100,000 clones on record, 79% of them singletons. The top ten constitute 4% of the sample.

The cohort consisted of approximately 670 healthy bone marrow donors. All cohort members were sampled while nominally healthy, although unrecorded immune exposures were likely present. The donor was CMV seropositive and was included in the group of around 300 seropositive cohort members. Each donor provided a peripheral blood sample, and peripheral blood mononuclear cells were used for TCR beta sequencing. Genomic DNA was extracted from the blood cell samples with the Qiagen DNeasy Blood Extraction Kit. Via the germline V gene, CDR1 is SGDLS and CDR2 YYNGEE. Spanning cysteine to phenylalanine, the CDR3 consists of 15 amino acids. The CDR3 DNA has 45 bases and is translated from base 1. V loses 1 base, J loses 7 bases, and the germline ends lie 15 bases apart. Findings and caveats that apply to the study as a whole: In this cohort, only TCR beta chains were sequenced, and detectable features were limited by the absence of alpha or paired-chain data. According to a later analysis, most CMV-associated TCR beta chains appeared to be HLA-restricted, and the HLA associations seemed to be driven largely by CMV exposure. While some public TCRs were present in many individuals, most TCR sequences turned up only very rarely across donors. Cytomegalovirus status was reported to be diagnosed by the classifier with high specificity and sensitivity in both the original and validation cohorts. Correlated functional status among segregating V segments might reflect linkage disequilibrium, but an unknown experimental factor could not be ruled out. Over 15 rarely observed V segments, including chromosome 9 orphons, were excluded from the earlier analysis of approximately 600 of the donors because counts were too low. Compared with the roughly 600-donor mean, donors in an Asian-associated ancestry cluster had fewer N-insertions in productive TCRs, according to a later genetic analysis. A further reported finding was that TCR beta sequences accurately predicted the HLA-A and HLA-B alleles for most subjects in the first cohort. Immune exposure information for the cohort was limited to CMV serostatus. Assigning TCR associations to individual alleles was difficult when HLA alleles, especially DR and DQ, strongly co-occurred. In the study, approximately 150 TCR beta chains were listed as associated with cytomegalovirus. A later analysis found that TCR association rates varied across HLA loci, with DRB1 alleles showing the most associated TCRs and HLA-C alleles the fewest. Presence/absence analyses assumed roughly uniform sequencing depth across donors, an assumption that may not hold. A cluster of highly shared sequence variants was judged likely to represent a technical artifact of the sequencing pipeline. An earlier analysis of 587 of the donors showed that most TCR beta V segments appeared in productive rearrangements either about 87% or about 30% of the time, which broadly matched IMGT annotations. Because HLA typing was missing for some donors at each locus, association tests included only the typed subset. In a later analysis, HLA-associated TCR beta chains showed more clonal expansion and lower generation probabilities than non-associated chains that were equally common. A few of the identified cytomegalovirus-associated TCR beta chains were confirmed in vitro to be specific for cytomegalovirus antigens. The 87-base-pair reads could not distinguish some IMGT-functional V segments, including TRBV6-2 and TRBV6-3, so those segments were excluded. In a later genetic analysis, a missense DCLRE1C variant was associated with V-gene and J-gene trimming of TCR beta chains, and the association was replicated in an independent cohort. It was suggested by the authors that the approach could potentially be generalized to other disease states and immunological phenotypes. Specific HLA alleles were associated with about 17,000 TCR beta sequences at a false discovery rate of 0.05 in a later analysis. In a later analysis, several top co-occurrence clusters were reported to appear linked to parvovirus B19, influenza, CMV and Epstein-Barr virus.

In this sample, this clone turned up a few times. Its antigen is still unknown. No base quality information exists; no much larger clone differs at one position. Sequenced input: PBMCs. This TCR was recovered from a man aged 50 or older in good health and CMV-seropositive. The chain couples TRBV9 to TRBJ2-1, with the D gene not confidently named. CDR3 region: CASSVYSSLGNEQFF. The sequenced DNA is TGTGCCAGCAGCGTATACAGCTCCCTTGGGAATGAGCAGTTCTTC.